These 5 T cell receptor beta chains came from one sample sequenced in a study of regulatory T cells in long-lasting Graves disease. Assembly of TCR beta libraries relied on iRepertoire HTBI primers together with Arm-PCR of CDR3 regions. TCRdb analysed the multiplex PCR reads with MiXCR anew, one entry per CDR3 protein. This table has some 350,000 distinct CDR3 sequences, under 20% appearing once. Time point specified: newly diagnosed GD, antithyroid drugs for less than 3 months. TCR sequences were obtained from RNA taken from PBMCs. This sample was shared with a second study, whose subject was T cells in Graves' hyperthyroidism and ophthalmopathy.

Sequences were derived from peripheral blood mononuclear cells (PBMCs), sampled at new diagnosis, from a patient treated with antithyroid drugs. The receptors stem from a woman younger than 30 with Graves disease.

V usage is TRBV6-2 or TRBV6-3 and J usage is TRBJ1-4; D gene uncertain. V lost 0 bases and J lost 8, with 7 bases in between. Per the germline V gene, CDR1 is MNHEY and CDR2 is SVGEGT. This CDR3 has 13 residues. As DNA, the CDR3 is TGTGCCAGCAGTTACTCCACTCTGGAAAAACTGTTTTTT. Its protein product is CASSYSTLEKLFF.

The CDR3 loop reads CASSLWTAGANVLTF. Here the CDR3 DNA reads TGTGCCAGCAGCTTATGGACAGCTGGGGCCAACGTCCTGACTTTC. The chain couples TRBV7-3 to TRBJ2-6, with D possibly being TRBD1 (6 bases). The CDR3 runs to 15 residues. Germline assignment: CDR1 SGHTA and CDR2 FQGTGA. Trimming took off 2 bases at V and 2 bases at J, with 7 bases between the two ends.

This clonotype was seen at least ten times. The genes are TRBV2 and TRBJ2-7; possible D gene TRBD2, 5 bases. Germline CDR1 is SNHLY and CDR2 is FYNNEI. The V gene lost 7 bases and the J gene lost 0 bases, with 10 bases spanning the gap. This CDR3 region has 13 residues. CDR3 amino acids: CASNTGSSYEQYF. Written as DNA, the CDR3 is TGTGCCAGCAATACTGGGAGCTCCTACGAGCAGTACTTC.

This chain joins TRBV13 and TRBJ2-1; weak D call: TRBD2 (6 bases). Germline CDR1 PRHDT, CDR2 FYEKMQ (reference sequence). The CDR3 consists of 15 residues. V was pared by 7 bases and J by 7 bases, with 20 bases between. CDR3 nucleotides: TGTGCCAGCACCACCCCCCCGGGAGAGGGGAATGAGCAGTTCTTC. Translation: CASTTPPGEGNEQFF.

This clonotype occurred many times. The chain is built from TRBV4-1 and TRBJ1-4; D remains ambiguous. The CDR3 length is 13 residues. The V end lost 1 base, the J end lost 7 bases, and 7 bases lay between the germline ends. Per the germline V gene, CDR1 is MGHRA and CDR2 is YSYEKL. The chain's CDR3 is CASSQGHREKLFF. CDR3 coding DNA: TGCGCCAGCAGCCAAGGGCATCGTGAAAAACTGTTTTTT.